The following is a TCR beta chain sequence with its context. Its antigen is as yet unknown. Trimming left V 4 bases short and J 3 bases short, with 13 bases between. The CDR3 runs to 14 residues. Germline values: CDR1 SGHTA, CDR2 FQGNSA. Method: immunoSEQ multiplex PCR; TCRdb's copy keeps in-frame clones and lacks some. The sample lists over 2 million clones; around 96% were seen once. Naive CD8 cells lacked CD45RO and underwent positive selection for CCR7, leaving out terminally differentiated effector memory CD45RA+ cells. The sample belongs to a study of shared clonotypes between healthy human individuals. In the study overall: The plates for each donor numbered three CD4 naive, three CD4 memory, two CD8 naive and one CD8 memory. Notes on the study in general: Only blood samples were collected, and tissue repertoires likely differ. Despite large depth, rarefaction showed incomplete sorted-subset sequencing. The genetic and exposure-history diversity represented was limited by few donors.

The chain joins TRBV7-2 to TRBJ2-7, with D perhaps TRBD1 (6 bases). The receptor comes from a man younger than 30 in good health. Source material: naive CD8+ T cells sorted from blood. CDR3 loop: CASSSQTDSYEQYF. CDR3 nucleotides: TGTGCCAGCAGCTCCCAGACGGACAGCTACGAGCAGTACTTC.